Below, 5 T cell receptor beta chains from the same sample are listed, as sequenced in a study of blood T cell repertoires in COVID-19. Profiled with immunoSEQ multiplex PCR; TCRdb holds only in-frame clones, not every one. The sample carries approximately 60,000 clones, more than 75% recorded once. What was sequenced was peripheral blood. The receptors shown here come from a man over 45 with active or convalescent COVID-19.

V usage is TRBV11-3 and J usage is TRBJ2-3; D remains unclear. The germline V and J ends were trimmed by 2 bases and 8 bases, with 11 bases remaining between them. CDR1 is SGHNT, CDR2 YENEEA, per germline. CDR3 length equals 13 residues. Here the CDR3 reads CASSLTSRATQYF. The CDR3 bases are TGTGCCAGCAGCTTAACGTCCCGCGCTACGCAGTATTTT.

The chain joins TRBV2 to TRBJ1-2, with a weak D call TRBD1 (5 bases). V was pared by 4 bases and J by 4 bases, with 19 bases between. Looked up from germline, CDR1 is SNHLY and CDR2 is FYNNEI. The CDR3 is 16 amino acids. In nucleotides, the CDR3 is TGTGCCAGCAGTGTGGGGCAGGGTGAACTTGGCTATGGCTACACCTTC. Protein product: CASSVGQGELGYGYTF.

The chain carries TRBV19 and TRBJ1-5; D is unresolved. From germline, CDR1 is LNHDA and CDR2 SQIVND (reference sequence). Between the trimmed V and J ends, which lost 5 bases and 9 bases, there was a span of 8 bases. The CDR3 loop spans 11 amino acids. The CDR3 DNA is TGTGCCAGTAGTGAACCCGGGCCCCAGCATTTT. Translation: CASSEPGPQHF.

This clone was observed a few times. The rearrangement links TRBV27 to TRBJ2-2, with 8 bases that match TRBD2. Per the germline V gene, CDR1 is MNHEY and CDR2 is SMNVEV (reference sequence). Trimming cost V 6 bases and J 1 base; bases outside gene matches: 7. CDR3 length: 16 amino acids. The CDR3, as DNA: TGTGCCAGCAGACGAAATAGCGGGATGAACACCGGGGAGCTGTTTTTT. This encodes CASRRNSGMNTGELFF.

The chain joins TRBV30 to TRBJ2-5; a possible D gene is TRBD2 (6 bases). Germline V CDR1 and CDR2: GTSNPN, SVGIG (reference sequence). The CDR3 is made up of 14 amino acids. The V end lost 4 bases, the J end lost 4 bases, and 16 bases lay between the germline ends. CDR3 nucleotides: TGTGCCTGGATGGGGTACGGGGGTGGAGAGACCCAGTACTTC. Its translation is CAWMGYGGGETQYF.